The rows below give T cell receptor beta chains drawn from one sample of a study of T cell responses to AZD1222 COVID-19 vaccine. Data came from immunoSEQ multiplex PCR; TCRdb stores just in-frame clones and leaves some out. The sample holds over 80,000 clones, approximately 90% seen once. This specimen consisted of peripheral blood, obtained 28 days after the second AZD1222 dose. The receptors shown here come from an adult who received the AZD1222 COVID-19 vaccine. Both conserved end residues are trimmed from each CDR3. The order of the fields is J gene, V gene, CDR3 protein.

j_call: TRBJ2-5
v_call: TRBV29-1
cdr3_aa: SVGAQGSSETQY

j_call: TRBJ2-7
v_call: TRBV5-6
cdr3_aa: ASSLGWTGQRLEQY

j_call: TRBJ2-2
v_call: TRBV5-1
cdr3_aa: ASSLAGQGPNTGELF

j_call: TRBJ1-5
v_call: TRBV15
cdr3_aa: ATSRDRAGHQPQH

j_call: TRBJ2-2
v_call: TRBV5-1
cdr3_aa: ASSRQGATGELF

j_call: TRBJ2-1
v_call: TRBV27
cdr3_aa: ASRLDRSYNEQF

j_call: TRBJ2-5
v_call: TRBV20-1
cdr3_aa: SAGGSREFQETQY

j_call: TRBJ2-1
v_call: TRBV7-3
cdr3_aa: ASSLTAGLAVINEQF

j_call: TRBJ2-3
v_call: TRBV5-4
cdr3_aa: ASSLNPSTDTQY

j_call: TRBJ1-2
v_call: TRBV7-9
cdr3_aa: ASSLGLGYGYT

j_call: TRBJ1-5
v_call: TRBV19
cdr3_aa: ASGSAGGNSNQPQH

j_call: TRBJ2-1
v_call: TRBV18
cdr3_aa: ASSPNAASGNNEQF

j_call: TRBJ1-1
v_call: TRBV24-1
cdr3_aa: ATSDAGQDTEAF

j_call: TRBJ1-2
v_call: TRBV6-2/TRBV6-3
cdr3_aa: ASSYVSNYGYT

j_call: TRBJ2-7
v_call: TRBV2
cdr3_aa: ASSEGGRAIEQY

j_call: TRBJ1-1
v_call: TRBV19
cdr3_aa: ASSLGRNTEAF

j_call: TRBJ2-3
v_call: TRBV6-2/TRBV6-3
cdr3_aa: ASSYRTGGADTQY

j_call: TRBJ2-7
v_call: TRBV9
cdr3_aa: ASSVTGTSGAIPYEQY

j_call: TRBJ2-5
v_call: TRBV10-2
cdr3_aa: ASSRGQREIETQY

j_call: TRBJ2-1
v_call: TRBV7-9
cdr3_aa: ASSPDRGRYNEQF

j_call: TRBJ2-1
v_call: TRBV18
cdr3_aa: ASSPPHQGGGNEQF

j_call: TRBJ1-2
v_call: TRBV27
cdr3_aa: ASSPPAVYGARRGYT

j_call: TRBJ2-5
v_call: TRBV19
cdr3_aa: ASSLMETQY

j_call: TRBJ2-2
v_call: TRBV4-3
cdr3_aa: ASSQDVMRNTGELF

j_call: TRBJ2-7
v_call: TRBV28
cdr3_aa: ASSRGDLNLGQY

j_call: TRBJ2-1
v_call: TRBV3-1/TRBV3-2
cdr3_aa: ASSQDLAGNYNEQF

j_call: TRBJ1-5
v_call: TRBV5-8
cdr3_aa: ASSSRRPGLRLNQPQH

j_call: TRBJ2-3
v_call: TRBV12-5
cdr3_aa: ASGLEGWADTQY

j_call: TRBJ2-2
v_call: TRBV18
cdr3_aa: ASSPFDRGLNTGELF